This T cell receptor beta chain comes out of a study of molecular identifiers for immune sequencing clone quantification. TCRdb independently ran MiXCR on the PCR reads; one entry per CDR3 protein. In the table there are tens of thousands of distinct CDR3 sequences, roughly 19% of which are singletons. The sample holds many counts of this clonotype. The V gene end was trimmed by 5 bases and the J gene end by 0 bases; junction bases not matched to a gene: 8. In germline, CDR1 is SEHNR, CDR2 FQNEAQ (reference sequence). The CDR3 contains 16 residues. The chain carries TRBV7-9 and TRBJ1-1, with TRBD1 matching over 8 bases. The sequencing input was naive CD8+ T cells from blood, with Jurkat cell RNA spiked in. Stated subset: FACS-sorted CD8+CD4-CCR7+CD45RA+ naive T cells. The sequence was obtained from a human donor in good health. Some libraries in this study had Jurkat cell RNA spiked in. The CDR3 protein is CASSPQDRGLNTEAFF. In DNA, the CDR3 is TGTGCCAGCAGCCCCCAAGACAGGGGCTTGAACACTGAAGCTTTCTTT.